Listed below are T cell receptor beta chains from one sample, sequenced in a study of CD8 T cells in Susac syndrome. TCRdb re-derived calls from the immunoSEQ multiplex PCR reads in MiXCR, one entry per CDR3 protein. The sample has over 300,000 distinct CDR3 sequences; 92% are singletons. The sample comprised CD4+ T cells from PBMCs. The receptors originated from a human donor with multiple sclerosis. Both conserved end residues are part of each CDR3. A D gene is named only where the DNA matches it firmly. Clone size, where shown, is once, few, many, or a class for clones that have expanded.

d_call,v_call,clone_size,cdr3_length,j_call,cdr3_aa,cdr3_nt
TRBD2,TRBV12-3/TRBV12-4,-,14,TRBJ2-7,CASSRAGAPYEQYF,TGTGCCAGCAGCAGAGCGGGAGCCCCCTACGAGCAGTACTTC
TRBD2,TRBV5-1,-,15,TRBJ2-5,CASSLARGGRETQYF,TGCGCCAGCAGCTTGGCGCGGGGGGGCCGCGAGACCCAGTACTTC
-,TRBV9,-,16,TRBJ2-5,CASSTRQAISKETQYF,TGTGCCAGCAGCACCCGACAGGCCATAAGTAAAGAGACCCAGTACTTC
-,TRBV2,-,13,TRBJ2-1,CAGGRQSYNEQFF,TGTGCCGGCGGGCGTCAATCCTACAATGAGCAGTTCTTC
TRBD2,TRBV29-1,-,14,TRBJ2-2,CSVEKLAGSGELFF,TGCAGCGTTGAAAAACTAGCGGGTTCCGGGGAGCTGTTTTTT
-,TRBV4-1,-,19,TRBJ1-2,CASSQDLSLYRLTNYGYTF,TGCGCCAGCAGCCAAGATCTTTCCCTTTACAGGCTTACTAACTATGGCTACACCTTC
-,TRBV5-8,once,15,TRBJ1-3,CASSLGHAASNTIYF,TGTGCCAGCAGCTTAGGACACGCCGCCTCAAACACCATATATTTT
-,TRBV7-2,-,15,TRBJ1-3,CASSPYLQGGNTIYF,TGTGCCAGCAGCCCCTATTTACAGGGCGGCAACACCATATATTTT
-,TRBV4-3,-,13,TRBJ2-1,CASSQDWSLEQFF,TGCGCCAGCAGCCAAGATTGGAGCCTCGAGCAGTTCTTC
TRBD1,TRBV7-9,-,17,TRBJ1-1,CASSPTSRGGMNTEAFF,TGTGCCAGCAGTCCTACGAGTCGAGGGGGCATGAACACTGAAGCTTTCTTT
-,TRBV3-1,few,12,TRBJ1-2,CASSQENYGYTF,TGTGCCAGCAGCCAAGAGAACTATGGCTACACCTTC
TRBD1,TRBV19,-,14,TRBJ1-2,CASTRDSVNYGYTF,TGTGCCAGTACACGGGACAGCGTCAACTATGGCTACACCTTC
TRBD2,TRBV4-2,-,15,TRBJ2-3,CASSQQRERTDTQYF,TGTGCCAGCAGCCAACAGCGGGAGCGCACAGATACGCAGTATTTT
TRBD1,TRBV5-1,-,14,TRBJ2-7,CASSFTGDSYEQYF,TGCGCCAGCAGCTTCACAGGGGACTCCTACGAGCAGTACTTC
-,TRBV23-1,-,16,TRBJ2-7,CASSHQQGRGFYEQYF,TGCGCCAGCAGTCATCAACAGGGTAGGGGTTTCTACGAGCAGTACTTC
-,TRBV10-3,-,15,TRBJ2-7,CAISDPLAHSYEQYF,TGTGCCATCAGTGACCCCCTAGCTCACTCCTACGAGCAGTACTTC
TRBD1,TRBV6-5,-,16,TRBJ1-3,CASSYATGVSGNTIYF,TGTGCCAGCAGTTACGCGACAGGGGTCTCTGGAAACACCATATATTTT
-,TRBV5-1,-,17,TRBJ2-3,CASSSPGPQSPTDTQYF,TGCGCCAGCAGCTCCCCAGGGCCTCAGAGTCCCACAGATACGCAGTATTTT
TRBD2,TRBV12-3/TRBV12-4,-,15,TRBJ2-1,CASSLGGTGYNEQFF,TGTGCCAGCAGTTTGGGGGGGACCGGTTACAATGAGCAGTTCTTC
TRBD2,TRBV10-3,-,14,TRBJ2-3,CAISNSGGSDTQYF,TGTGCCATCAGTAACAGCGGGGGTTCAGATACGCAGTATTTT
TRBD2,TRBV4-2,-,16,TRBJ2-7,CASSQAGGSSGYEQYF,TGTGCCAGCAGCCAAGCGGGGGGGTCGAGTGGGTACGAGCAGTACTTC
-,TRBV6-1,-,14,TRBJ2-4,CASSAAAGENIQYF,TGTGCCAGCAGTGCCGCCGCAGGGGAAAACATTCAGTACTTC
-,TRBV5-6,-,16,TRBJ2-4,CASSFRVGVAKNIQYF,TGTGCCAGCAGCTTTCGGGTGGGGGTAGCCAAAAACATTCAGTACTTC
TRBD2,TRBV7-3,-,15,TRBJ2-3,CASSLTSGYTDTQYF,TGTGCCAGCAGCTTAACTAGCGGGTACACAGATACGCAGTATTTT
-,TRBV5-1,-,12,TRBJ1-1,CAGSLGRNEAFF,TGCGCCGGCAGCTTGGGACGCAATGAAGCTTTCTTT
-,TRBV12-5,-,14,TRBJ2-7,CASGLETVSYEQYF,TGTGCTAGTGGTTTGGAAACAGTCTCCTACGAGCAGTACTTC
TRBD2,TRBV6-5,-,15,TRBJ2-3,CASSIQGLGADTQYF,TGTGCCAGCAGCATACAGGGACTAGGGGCAGATACGCAGTATTTT
-,TRBV12-3/TRBV12-4,-,16,TRBJ1-2,CASSLDAARVLYGYTF,TGTGCCAGCAGTTTAGATGCGGCCAGGGTTCTCTATGGCTACACCTTC
TRBD2,TRBV19,once,13,TRBJ2-1,CASKLAGTNEQFF,TGTGCCAGTAAGCTAGCGGGAACCAATGAGCAGTTCTTC
-,TRBV6-2/TRBV6-3,-,15,TRBJ1-3,CASRSATTNGNTIYF,TGTGCCAGCAGGTCGGCGACAACCAATGGAAACACCATATATTTT
TRBD1,TRBV11-3,-,14,TRBJ2-3,CASSLGQDTDTQYF,TGTGCCAGCAGCTTGGGACAGGACACAGATACGCAGTATTTT
-,TRBV3-1,-,15,TRBJ1-3,CASSQARVSGNTIYF,TGTGCCAGCAGCCAAGCCAGGGTCTCTGGAAACACCATATATTTT
TRBD2,TRBV19,-,18,TRBJ2-5,CASSRSFVAGGLVETQYF,TGTGCCAGTAGTAGATCCTTCGTTGCGGGAGGGCTTGTGGAGACCCAGTACTTC
-,TRBV6-2/TRBV6-3,-,13,TRBJ2-5,CASSYARGVTQYF,TGTGCCAGCAGTTACGCCAGGGGGGTAACCCAGTACTTC
TRBD2,TRBV2,few,13,TRBJ2-7,CASSVAGGYEQYF,TGTGCCAGCAGTGTGGCGGGGGGCTACGAGCAGTACTTC
TRBD1,TRBV12-3/TRBV12-4,-,14,TRBJ1-1,CASSHRGMNTEAFF,TGTGCCAGCAGTCACAGGGGGATGAACACTGAAGCTTTCTTT
-,TRBV6-2/TRBV6-3,once,13,TRBJ2-1,CAVVGPLYNEQFF,TGTGCCGTCGTCGGTCCCCTCTACAATGAGCAGTTCTTC
TRBD2,TRBV7-9,-,18,TRBJ2-2,CASSLGSGGPGNTGELFF,TGTGCCAGCAGCTTAGGAAGCGGGGGGCCAGGAAACACCGGGGAGCTGTTTTTT
-,TRBV30,-,15,TRBJ1-6,CAWSPRQRTNSPLHF,TGTGCCTGGAGTCCCCGACAGAGAACAAATTCACCCCTCCACTTT
-,TRBV7-2,-,14,TRBJ1-1,CASSSYLRNTEAFF,TGTGCCAGCAGCTCCTACCTCCGAAACACTGAAGCTTTCTTT
TRBD2,TRBV2,-,16,TRBJ2-3,CASSARLAGYTDTQYF,TGTGCCAGCAGTGCCAGACTAGCGGGTTACACAGATACGCAGTATTTT
-,TRBV18,-,13,TRBJ2-7,CASSPPVIGEQYF,TGTGCCAGCTCACCACCGGTTATCGGCGAGCAGTACTTC
TRBD2,TRBV20-1,-,15,TRBJ2-3,CSAFELAASTDTQYF,TGCAGTGCTTTCGAACTAGCGGCTAGCACAGATACGCAGTATTTT
-,TRBV24-1,-,12,TRBJ1-2,CATADEGYGYTF,TGTGCCACCGCGGATGAGGGCTATGGCTACACCTTC
TRBD2,TRBV12-3/TRBV12-4,once,15,TRBJ2-1,CASSLGGPPYNEQFF,TGTGCCAGCAGTTTGGGAGGGCCCCCCTACAATGAGCAGTTCTTC
TRBD1,TRBV7-9,-,19,TRBJ1-1,CASSHRGGWLGTENTEAFF,TGTGCCAGCAGCCACCGTGGAGGATGGTTGGGGACAGAAAACACTGAAGCTTTCTTT
TRBD1,TRBV29-1,-,15,TRBJ1-3,CSYKKPGQGANTIYF,TGCAGCTACAAAAAACCGGGACAGGGGGCGAACACCATATATTTT
-,TRBV20-1,-,14,TRBJ1-1,CSAILDSPGTEAFF,TGCAGTGCCATCCTCGACTCCCCGGGGACTGAAGCTTTCTTT
TRBD2,TRBV6-2/TRBV6-3,few,14,TRBJ2-7,CASSRLAGSYEQYF,TGTGCCAGCAGCCGCCTAGCGGGATCCTACGAGCAGTACTTC
TRBD2,TRBV6-5,-,13,TRBJ2-1,CASSRAGVNEQFF,TGTGCCAGCAGCCGAGCGGGAGTAAATGAGCAGTTCTTC
-,TRBV7-8,-,15,TRBJ1-1,CASSSRRLAGTEAFF,TGTGCCAGCAGCTCGAGGCGGTTGGCAGGGACTGAAGCTTTCTTT
-,TRBV30,-,13,TRBJ1-2,CAWSFRERGRYTF,TGTGCCTGGAGTTTTCGGGAGCGAGGACGCTACACCTTC
-,TRBV5-6,-,17,TRBJ1-1,CASSSPGKWVEDTEAFF,TGTGCCAGCAGCTCACCGGGAAAATGGGTGGAGGACACTGAAGCTTTCTTT
-,TRBV3-1,-,16,TRBJ2-6,CASSQAWTSGANVLTF,TGTGCCAGCAGCCAAGCTTGGACCTCTGGGGCCAACGTCCTGACTTTC
-,TRBV7-2,-,13,TRBJ2-5,CASSRSTQETQYF,TGTGCCAGCAGCCGGTCCACTCAAGAGACCCAGTACTTC
TRBD1,TRBV7-9,-,15,TRBJ1-6,CASSRMDRGNSPLHF,TGTGCCAGCAGCCGTATGGACAGGGGTAATTCACCCCTCCACTTT
TRBD2,TRBV20-1,-,16,TRBJ2-1,CSARTPAGGLYNEQFF,TGCAGTGCTAGGACACCGGCGGGGGGATTGTACAATGAGCAGTTCTTC